Presented here are 19 T cell receptor beta chains from one specimen sequenced in a study of blood T cells in healthy people across ages. Through a sample-barcoded 5' primer and a J-beta primer mix, a second PCR was run for roughly 7 to 11 cycles. TCRdb fed the 5' RACE reads into MiXCR, producing one record per CDR3 protein. The table includes about 750,000 distinct CDR3 sequences, 40% to 65% detected once. Sequenced input: blood. These receptors all stem from a man older than 75 in good health.

This clonotype was detected once. The rearrangement uses TRBV20-1 and TRBJ2-3; 7 bases line up with TRBD2. The V segment lost 6 bases and the J segment 0 bases; nucleotides outside the gene matches: 3. From germline, CDR1 is DFQATT and CDR2 SNEGSKA (reference sequence). This CDR3 contains 13 residues. CDR3 sequence reads: CSARRGSTDTQYF. CDR3 nucleotide sequence: TGCAGTGCCCGGCGGGGGAGCACAGATACGCAGTATTTT.

The genes are TRBV12-3 or TRBV12-4 and TRBJ2-4; D may correspond to TRBD1 or TRBD2 (5 bases each). Trimming took off 3 bases at V and 7 bases at J, with 13 bases between the two ends. The CDR3 runs to 14 residues. The CDR3 region has the DNA TGTGCCAGCAGTTTTGGGGGAGCCCGGAACATTCAGTACTTC. Its protein product is CASSFGGARNIQYF.

The V gene is TRBV18, the J gene TRBJ2-5; D remains unclear. Per germline, CDR1 KGHSH and CDR2 LQKENI. The V end was cut by 5 bases, the J end by 5 bases, with 18 bases between. CDR3 length equals 15 residues. The CDR3 bases are TGTGCCAGCTCATTAACCGGGCCACACTCGGAGACCCAGTACTTC. Its protein product is CASSLTGPHSETQYF.

On this clonotype itself: Relative to the germline gene, one junction end is altered; a read error may explain this. V usage is TRBV18 and J usage is TRBJ2-3, with D unresolved. Germline-derived CDR1 and CDR2 are KGHSH and LQKENI. There are 12 residues in the CDR3. CDR3 sequence: CANSPFTDTQYF. DNA for the CDR3: TGTGCCAACTCACCATTTACAGATACGCAGTATTTT.

This clonotype was counted between two and nine times. This chain joins TRBV7-3 and TRBJ2-1; D possibly corresponds to TRBD1 (5 bases). The CDR3 consists of 11 residues. The V end was cut by 4 bases, the J end by 10 bases, with 8 bases between. Germline assignment: CDR1 SGHTA and CDR2 FQGTGA. The CDR3 region is CASSSTAEQFF. The CDR3 region has the DNA TGTGCCAGCAGCTCGACAGCCGAGCAGTTCTTC.

The chain carries TRBV7-9 and TRBJ2-7, with D tentatively TRBD1 (5 bases). Germline V gives CDR1 SEHNR, CDR2 FQNEAQ (reference sequence). The V gene lost 1 base and the J gene lost 6 bases, with 19 bases spanning the gap. This CDR3 is 16 amino acids long. CDR3 protein: CASSLVGQDRRGEQYF. For the CDR3, the DNA is TGTGCCAGCAGCTTAGTCGGACAAGACCGAAGAGGCGAGCAGTACTTC.

The chain employs TRBV27 and TRBJ2-1, with TRBD2 as a possible D gene (6 bases). Germline V gene data show CDR1 as MNHEY and CDR2 as SMNVEV (reference sequence). The V end was cut by 0 bases, the J end by 7 bases, with 13 bases between. The CDR3 extends over 15 amino acids. CDR3 DNA: TGTGCCAGCAGTTTATCGGGGGTGGGAGGAAATGAGCAGTTCTTC. Amino acids: CASSLSGVGGNEQFF.

The rearrangement joins TRBV25-1 to TRBJ1-1; tentative D call: TRBD1 (5 bases). V shed 7 bases and J shed 1 base, with 10 bases lying between them. Germline CDR1 is MGHDK and CDR2 is SYGVNS. This CDR3 has 13 residues. The CDR3 DNA reads TGTGCCAGCATCAGGGACCCGAACACTGAAGCTTTCTTT. This gives the protein CASIRDPNTEAFF. Filled out from reference TRBV25-1 and TRBJ1-1, the complete variable domain reads EADIYQTPRYLVIGTGKKITLECSQTMGHDKMYWYQQDPGMELHLIHYSYGVNSTEKGDLSSESTVSRIRTEHFPLTLESARPSHTSQYLCASIRDPNTEAFFGQGTRLTVV.

The chain uses TRBV12-3 or TRBV12-4 and TRBJ2-3; perhaps TRBD2 as D (5 bases). The V and J ends lost 2 bases and 14 bases respectively, with 26 bases between them. The CDR3 covers 16 residues. CDR3 DNA: TGTGCCAGCAGTTTAAGGCGGGCCTTAACGCACAGATACGCGTATTTT. The encoded protein is CASSLRRALTHRYAYF.

V is TRBV2 and J is TRBJ2-5; TRBD2 matches 12 bases. Germline CDR1 SNHLY, CDR2 FYNNEI. The CDR3 loop spans 15 amino acids. The trim removed 7 bases at V and 5 bases at J, leaving 8 bases unmatched. The chain's CDR3 is CASTLGLAGGETQYF. CDR3 DNA: TGTGCCAGCACCCTGGGGCTAGCGGGAGGGGAGACCCAGTACTTC.

The chain is built from TRBV6-5 and TRBJ2-1; perhaps TRBD2 as D (5 bases). The germline gives CDR1 MNHEY, CDR2 SVGAGI. Trimming removed 5 bases from V and 6 bases from J, with 17 bases in between. The length of the CDR3 is 15 residues. Here the CDR3 reads CASSRDYTPTNEQFF. The CDR3 region has the DNA TGTGCCAGCAGTCGCGACTATACGCCTACCAATGAGCAGTTCTTC.

This clonotype was detected a few times. The J gene is TRBJ1-2, the V gene TRBV7-9, with TRBD1 as a possible D gene (6 bases). This CDR3 is built from 15 residues. V was cut by 4 bases and J by 2 bases, with 14 bases left in between. Germline V lookup: CDR1 SEHNR, CDR2 FQNEAQ (reference sequence). The CDR3 protein is CASSSSGQPNYGYTF. The CDR3 bases are TGTGCCAGCAGCTCAAGCGGACAGCCGAACTATGGCTACACCTTC.

This clonotype was detected only once. The genes are TRBV12-5 and TRBJ2-2; tentative D call: TRBD2 (6 bases). Between the trimmed V and J ends, which lost 3 bases and 5 bases, there was a span of 13 bases. The CDR3 spans 15 residues. The germline CDR1 and CDR2 sequences are LGHNT and FRNRAP. CDR3 protein: CASGLDGTATGELFF. CDR3 coding DNA: TGTGCTAGTGGTTTAGACGGGACTGCTACCGGGGAGCTGTTTTTT. Together with reference TRBV12-5 and TRBJ2-2, the CDR3 gives the full variable domain: DARVTQTPRHKVTEMGQEVTMRCQPILGHNTVFWYRQTMMQGLELLAYFRNRAPLDDSGMPKDRFSAEMPDATLATLKIQPSEPRDSAVYFCASGLDGTATGELFFGEGSRLTVL.

The DNA of the CDR3 is TGCAGTGCTAGCGCCCCGGGACTAGCGGGAGAAAGGGTCAATACGCAGTATTTT. This gives the protein CSASAPGLAGERVNTQYF. The chain has TRBV20-1 and TRBJ2-3; 14 bases are shared with TRBD2. Germline V gives CDR1 DFQATT, CDR2 SNEGSKA (reference sequence). The length of the CDR3 is 18 residues. Trimming took 3 bases from V and 7 from J; bases not matched to a gene: 15.

This clonotype was observed a handful of times. V and J are TRBV28 and TRBJ2-3, with a possible D match to TRBD2 (6 bases). Trimming took 6 bases from V and 14 from J, leaving 24 bases between them. This CDR3 is 14 amino acids long. Germline CDR1 and CDR2: MDHEN and SYDVKM. The CDR3 protein is CASSPGTGHRYAYF. CDR3 nucleotide sequence: TGTGCCAGCAGCCCCGGGACTGGGCACAGATACGCGTATTTT.

This clonotype turned up a few times. V usage is TRBV20-1 and J usage is TRBJ2-3; D gene uncertain. There are 13 residues in the CDR3. The V gene's germline CDR1 is DFQATT and CDR2 SNEGSKA (reference sequence). The V and J ends lost 6 bases and 1 base respectively, with 11 bases between them. For the CDR3, the DNA is TGCAGTGCCGACGACCGACGCACAGATACGCAGTATTTT. Residues: CSADDRRTDTQYF.

CDR3 residues: CASSWSGPGSDTQYF. The DNA of the CDR3 is TGTGCCAGCAGTTGGAGCGGTCCGGGGTCAGATACGCAGTATTTT. The chain employs TRBV28 and TRBJ2-3; D is possibly TRBD2 (5 bases). V gave up 4 bases and J gave up 4 bases, with 15 bases separating them. Germline CDR1 MDHEN, CDR2 SYDVKM. The CDR3 loop spans 15 amino acids. Drawing the rest from reference TRBV28 and TRBJ2-3, the complete variable domain is DVKVTQSSRYLVKRTGEKVFLECVQDMDHENMFWYRQDPGLGLRLIYFSYDVKMKEKGDIPEGYSVSREKKERFSLILESASTNQTSMYLCASSWSGPGSDTQYFGPGTRLTVL.

This clonotype was recorded once. The rearrangement uses TRBV24-1 and TRBJ2-5; TRBD1 is a possible D gene (5 bases). The V gene lost 1 base and the J gene lost 2 bases, with 16 bases spanning the gap. Germline V CDR1 and CDR2: KGHDR, SFDVKD. CDR3 size: 17 residues. CDR3: CATSDLSQGVGQETQYF. The CDR3 region has the DNA TGTGCCACCAGTGATTTAAGCCAGGGCGTGGGACAAGAGACCCAGTACTTC.

This clonotype was picked up many times. V and J are TRBV6-1 and TRBJ2-4; D might be TRBD2 (6 bases). The CDR3 loop spans 14 amino acids. CDR1 MNHNS and CDR2 SASEGT come from the germline V gene. The V end lost 6 bases, the J end lost 7 bases, and 16 bases lay between the germline ends. The CDR3 loop reads CASRGVEEGNIQYF. CDR3 DNA sequence: TGTGCCAGCAGAGGGGTTGAGGAGGGGAACATTCAGTACTTC.